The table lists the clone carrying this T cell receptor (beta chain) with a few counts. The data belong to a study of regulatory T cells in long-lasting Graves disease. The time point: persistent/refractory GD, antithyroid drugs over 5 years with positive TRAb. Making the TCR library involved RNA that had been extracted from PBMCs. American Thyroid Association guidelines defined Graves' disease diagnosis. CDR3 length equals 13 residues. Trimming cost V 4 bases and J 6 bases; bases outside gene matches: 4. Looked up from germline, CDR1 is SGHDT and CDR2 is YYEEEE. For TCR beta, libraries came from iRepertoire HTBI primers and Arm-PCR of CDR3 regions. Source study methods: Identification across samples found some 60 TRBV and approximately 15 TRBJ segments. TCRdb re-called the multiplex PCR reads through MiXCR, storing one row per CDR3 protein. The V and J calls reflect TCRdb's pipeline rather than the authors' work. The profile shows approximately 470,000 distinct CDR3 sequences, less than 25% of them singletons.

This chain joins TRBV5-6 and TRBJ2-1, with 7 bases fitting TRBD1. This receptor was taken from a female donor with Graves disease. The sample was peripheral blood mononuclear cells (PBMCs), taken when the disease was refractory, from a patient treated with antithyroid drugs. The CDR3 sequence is CASSRTGRNEQFF. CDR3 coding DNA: TGTGCCAGCAGCCGGACAGGTCGCAATGAGCAGTTCTTC. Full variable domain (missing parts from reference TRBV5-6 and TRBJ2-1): DAGVTQSPTHLIKTRGQQVTLRCSPKSGHDTVSWYQQALGQGPQFIFQYYEEEERQRGNFPDRFSGHQFPNYSSELNVNALLLGDSALYLCASSRTGRNEQFFGPGTRLTVL.